This passage covers 22 T cell receptor beta chains from one sample sequenced in a study of tumor and adjacent non-tumor tissue in lung cancer. TCRbeta libraries were built with three rounds of nested PCR, modified from ARM-PCR. TCRdb re-called the multiplex PCR reads with MiXCR, one entry per CDR3 protein. The sample records roughly 67,000 distinct CDR3 sequences, about three fifths being singletons. RNA was extracted from bulk tissue without any cell sorting. Sample: lung tumor tissue. Source of these receptors: a man aged 45-60 years with non-small cell lung cancer.

About this clonotype itself: This may be a read error: a much more frequent sequence differs by one nucleotide. The chain combines TRBV20-1 with TRBJ1-5; D remains unclear. Germline CDR1 is DFQATT and CDR2 is SNEGSKA (reference sequence). The CDR3 sequence is 15 residues long. CDR3 nucleotides: TGCAGTGCTAGAGATCTGGCTCTCAGCATTCAGCCCCAGCATTTT. It translates to CSARDLALSIQPQHF.

Of note for this clonotype: The conserved final phenylalanine or tryptophan is absent from the CDR3, which likely points to a read error. The chain joins TRBV5-1 to TRBJ2-1; D might be TRBD2 (6 bases). V dropped 5 bases and J dropped 2 bases, with 11 bases sitting between them. Looked up from germline, CDR1 is SGHRS and CDR2 is YFSETQ. The length of the CDR3 is 14 residues. CDR3 bases: TGCGCCAGCAGGGTTGGGACTGCCTACAATGAGCAGTTCCTC. The encoded protein is CASRVGTAYNEQFL.

A remark on this clonotype: It is likely a read error, because the conserved phenylalanine at the end of the CDR3 is missing. The chain employs TRBV4-2 and TRBJ2-2; 15 nucleotides line up with TRBD2. This CDR3 is 20 amino acids long. The V gene's germline CDR1 is LGHNA and CDR2 YNFKEQ. The CDR3 reads CVSSQGPWTSGRANTGELFS. The CDR3, as DNA: TGTGTCAGCAGCCAAGGTCCCTGGACTAGCGGGAGGGCCAACACCGGGGAGCTGTTTTCT.

A remark on this clonotype: One end of the junction does not line up with germline, which may come from a read error. The chain has TRBV4-1 and TRBJ1-2; D not resolved. The CDR3 loop spans 14 amino acids. Germline V lookup: CDR1 MGHRA, CDR2 YSYEKL. This CDR3 reads CASSQDVAHYDYTF. For the CDR3, the DNA is TGCGCCAGCAGCCAAGACGTGGCTCACTATGACTACACATTC.

Of note for this clonotype: Here the CDR3 omits its conserved ending phenylalanine or tryptophan, so a read error is the likely source. No DNA is shown, since the ends of the CDR3 on it are uncertain; the CDR3 is the one TCRdb lists. The chain uses TRBV10-2 and TRBJ2-1. The CDR3 sequence runs 13 residues, both termini included. Germline assignment: CDR1 WSHSY and CDR2 SAAADI. CDR3 loop: CASSETAYNEQLC.

In the case of this clonotype: At one end, the junction sequence differs from germline, possibly due to a read error. The chain couples TRBV10-2 to TRBJ2-3; 9 bases are a match to TRBD2. From germline, CDR1 is WSHSY and CDR2 SAAADI. The CDR3 runs 15 residues. CDR3 nucleotide sequence: TGCGCCAGTGGAGCGGGGGGTGGGTTCGGCAATACTCAGTATTTT. Translation gives CASGAGGGFGNTQYF.

With regard to this clonotype: A much bigger clone sits one base away, suggesting this may be a read error. The chain is built from TRBV7-8 and TRBJ2-7, with 7 bases lining up with TRBD1. With 1 base clipped from V and 3 bases from J, the junction kept 9 bases outside the gene matches. Germline V CDR1 and CDR2: SGHVS, FQNEAQ. The CDR3 spans 16 residues. The CDR3 here is CASSLDSGQSIYEQYF. In DNA, the CDR3 is TGTGCCAGCAGCTTAGATTCGGGACAGAGTATCTACGAGCAGTACTTC.

The sample holds many counts of this clonotype. As DNA, the CDR3 is TGTGCCAGCAGCTTCGGGGATCGGGCTGAGCAGTACTTC. This gives the protein CASSFGDRAEQYF. This rearrangement joins TRBV7-9 to TRBJ2-7; D may be TRBD2 (5 bases). V lost 3 bases and J 7 bases, leaving 13 bases between the germline ends. This CDR3 is built from 13 residues. Germline CDR1 SEHNR, CDR2 FQNEAQ (reference sequence).

This clonotype showed up many times. The chain employs TRBV29-1 and TRBJ2-1, with 12 bases aligning to TRBD2. Germline loops: CDR1 SQVTM, CDR2 ANQGSEA. The CDR3 totals 15 residues. V was pared by 4 bases and J by 8 bases, with 9 bases of the junction left unmatched. This CDR3 is CSVAQSSGRAHEQFF. CDR3 sequence (DNA): TGCAGCGTTGCCCAATCTAGCGGGAGGGCCCATGAGCAGTTCTTC.

On this clonotype itself: This may stem from a read error, because a much larger clone lies one nucleotide away. The chain joins TRBV5-4 to TRBJ1-6; TRBD1 agrees at 9 bases. The CDR3 extends over 16 amino acids. Looked up from germline, CDR1 is SGHNT and CDR2 is YYREEE (reference sequence). Here the CDR3 reads CAGSFPDRGQNSPLHF. The CDR3 region has the DNA TGTGCCGGCAGCTTTCCGGACAGGGGACAAAATTCACCCCTCCACTTT.

Turning to this clonotype: The junction and the germline gene differ at one end; a read error may be behind it. The V call is TRBV11-2, the J call TRBJ1-6, with D possibly being TRBD1 (6 bases). This CDR3 comprises 16 residues. From germline, CDR1 is SGHAT and CDR2 FQNNGV. In nucleotides, the CDR3 is TGTGCCAGCAGCTTCCCGGGACACAAGTATAATTCATCCCTCCACTTT. It codes for CASSFPGHKYNSSLHF.

Of note for this clonotype: A junction end diverges from the germline sequence, so it may reflect a read error. The V and J genes are TRBV2 and TRBJ1-5; D uncertain. The CDR3 runs 15 residues. CDR1 is SNHLY, CDR2 FYNNEI, per germline. Here the CDR3 DNA reads TGTGCCATCAGTCGTCTAACCAATAGCAATCAGCCCCAACATTTT. It specifies CAISRLTNSNQPQHF.

Notes on this clonotype: A much larger clone sits a single nucleotide away, making a read error possible. This chain joins TRBV28 and TRBJ1-2; D unclear. With 3 bases removed from V and 4 bases from J, the gap between germline ends came to 6 bases. The germline V gene has CDR1 MDHEN and CDR2 SYDVKM. The CDR3 spans 12 residues. The DNA of the CDR3 is TGTGCCAGCAGTTTGCTAAGCTATGGCTACACCTTC. Protein product: CASSLLSYGYTF.

This sequence joins TRBV5-4 and TRBJ2-1; 10 bases line up with TRBD2. Germline V gene lookup returns CDR1 SGHNT and CDR2 YYREEE (reference sequence). V lost 4 bases to trimming and J lost 7 bases; unmatched junction nucleotides: 11. The CDR3 covers 16 residues. The CDR3: CASSRPSGGALNEQFF. Here the CDR3 DNA reads TGTGCCAGCAGCCGGCCAAGCGGGGGGGCCCTGAATGAGCAGTTCTTC.

Note on this clonotype: Compared with germline, one end of the junction differs, possibly owing to a read error. CDR3 region: CVSSSRGGGSYNEQFF. For the CDR3, the DNA is TGTGTCAGCAGCTCCCGGGGAGGAGGCTCCTATAATGAGCAGTTCTTC. The J gene is TRBJ2-1, the V gene TRBV11-1; possible D gene TRBD2, 6 bases. The germline V gene has CDR1 SGHAT and CDR2 FQDESV (reference sequence). The CDR3 runs to 16 residues.

With respect to this clonotype: In this CDR3 the conserved last residue, phenylalanine or tryptophan, is missing, so a read error is likely. J is TRBJ1-6 and V is TRBV11-2; weak D call: TRBD1 (6 bases). The CDR3 is 16 amino acids. Germline CDR1 SGHAT, CDR2 FQNNGV. The V end lost 3 bases, the J end lost 5 bases, and 14 bases lay between the germline ends. The CDR3 spells CASSFSGHDHNSPLHV. CDR3 DNA: TGTGCCAGCAGCTTCTCGGGACACGACCATAATTCACCCCTCCACGTT.

V and J are TRBV4-1 and TRBJ2-1; 7 bases line up with TRBD1. V shed 5 bases and J 6 bases; nucleotides not matched to a gene: 13. This CDR3 is 16 amino acids long. Per the germline V gene, CDR1 is MGHRA and CDR2 is YSYEKL. CDR3 sequence: CASSRGQRAIFNEQFF. The CDR3, as DNA: TGCGCCAGCAGCAGGGGGCAGAGGGCAATATTCAATGAGCAGTTCTTC.

With respect to this clonotype: The junction differs from germline at one of its ends, possibly a read error. V gene TRBV5-1 combines with J gene TRBJ1-1; D is unresolved. Germline CDR1 reads SGHRS; CDR2 reads YFSETQ. CDR3 size: 14 residues. In nucleotides, the CDR3 is TGCGTCAGCAGCTTGAGCGGGATGGGCATCGAAGCTTTCTTT. It encodes CVSSLSGMGIEAFF.

This clonotype was seen many times. The chain carries TRBV29-1 and TRBJ2-7; TRBD1 matches 9 bases. V shed 6 bases and J 3 bases; nucleotides not matched to a gene: 3. CDR1 is SQVTM and CDR2 is ANQGSEA in the germline V gene. The length of the CDR3 is 12 residues. CDR3 loop: CSVMDRGYEQYF. The CDR3 bases are TGCAGCGTCATGGACAGGGGCTACGAGCAGTACTTC.

The chain couples TRBV4-1 to TRBJ2-3, with D maybe TRBD1 (5 bases). This CDR3 contains 14 residues. Trimming took 7 bases from V and 2 from J, leaving 13 bases between them. Germline V lookup: CDR1 MGHRA, CDR2 YSYEKL. CDR3 region: CASIPNRPTDTQYF. CDR3 sequence (DNA): TGCGCCAGCATCCCAAACAGGCCCACAGATACGCAGTATTTT.

Of note for this clonotype: Its ends do not fully match the called genes, so a read error is possible. The rearrangement links TRBV18 to TRBJ2-3; D tentatively reads TRBD1 or TRBD2 (5 bases each). From germline, CDR1 is KGHSH and CDR2 LQKENI. The CDR3 spans 14 residues. CDR3 bases: TGTGTCAGCTCACCACGGTCCGGGGCGGATACGCAGTATTTT. Protein product: CVSSPRSGADTQYF. Full variable domain (rest looked up from reference TRBV18 and TRBJ2-3): NAGVMQNPRHLVRRRGQEARLRCSPMKGHSHVYWYRQLPEEGLKFMVYLQKENIIDESGMPKERFSAEFPKEGPSILRIQQVVRGDSAAYFCVSSPRSGADTQYFGPGTRLTVL.

This clonotype was counted many times. This chain uses TRBV12-3 or TRBV12-4 with TRBJ2-6, with 9 positions matching TRBD1. After removal of 6 bases from V and 0 bases from J, the junction contained 9 bases not matched to a gene. The CDR3 covers 18 residues. DNA of the CDR3: TGTGCCAGCAGAAAGGACAGGGGATCCCTCTCTGGGGCCAACGTCCTGACTTTC. Amino acid sequence: CASRKDRGSLSGANVLTF.